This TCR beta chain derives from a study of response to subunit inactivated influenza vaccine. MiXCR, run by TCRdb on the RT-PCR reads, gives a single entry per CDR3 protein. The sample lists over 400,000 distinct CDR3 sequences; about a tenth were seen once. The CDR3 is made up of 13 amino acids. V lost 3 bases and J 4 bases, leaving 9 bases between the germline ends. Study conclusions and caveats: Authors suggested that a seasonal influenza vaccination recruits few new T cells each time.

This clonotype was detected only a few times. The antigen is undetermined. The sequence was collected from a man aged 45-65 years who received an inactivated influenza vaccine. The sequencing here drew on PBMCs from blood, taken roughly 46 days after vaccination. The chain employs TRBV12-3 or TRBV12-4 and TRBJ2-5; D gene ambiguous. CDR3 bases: TGTGCCAGCAGTTTTGGCCCAGCAGAGACCCAGTACTTC. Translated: CASSFGPAETQYF.